These 19 T cell receptor beta chains were sequenced from one sample in a study of glioma-infiltrating T cells after dendritic cell vaccination. Sequencing used immunoSEQ multiplex PCR; TCRdb keeps in-frame clones, though not all of them. The sample lists some 78,000 clones, 85% occurring once. The time point is: after dendritic cell vaccination, including at tumor progression/relapse. This specimen was blood, taken after dendritic cell vaccination. The receptors were sampled from a human donor with glioblastoma.

The chain joins TRBV28 to TRBJ2-5; possible D gene TRBD2, 6 bases. The germline V gene has CDR1 MDHEN and CDR2 SYDVKM. This CDR3 region has 12 residues. V lost 6 bases and J 5 bases, leaving 10 bases between the germline ends. CDR3 nucleotides: TGTGCCAGCAGAAGCGGGTCGGAGACCCAGTACTTC. As protein: CASRSGSETQYF.

The count of this clone is one. This chain joins TRBV14 and TRBJ2-7, with 7 bases lining up with TRBD1. CDR1 is SGHDN, CDR2 FVKESK, per germline. Trimming removed 1 base from V and 2 bases from J; junction bases left unmatched: 2. The CDR3 contains 14 residues. The CDR3 loop is CASSQGQGAYEQYF. In nucleotides, the CDR3 is TGTGCCAGCAGCCAAGGGCAGGGGGCCTACGAGCAGTACTTC.

The gene calls are TRBV7-2 and TRBJ2-3; 10 positions agree with TRBD2. Germline loops: CDR1 SGHTA, CDR2 FQGNSA. V dropped 8 bases and J dropped 6; count of bases not matched to a gene: 5. The CDR3 extends over 13 amino acids. The CDR3 loop reads CASEHSGGDTQYF. The CDR3 DNA sequence: TGTGCCAGCGAACATAGCGGGGGGGATACGCAGTATTTT.

The rearrangement links TRBV30 to TRBJ1-2; 7 bases match TRBD1. This CDR3 comprises 14 residues. V was pared by 7 bases and J by 6 bases, with 14 bases of the junction left unmatched. Germline lookup yields CDR1 GTSNPN and CDR2 SVGIG (reference sequence). The CDR3 reads CAFPDRVSQHGYTF. DNA of the CDR3: TGTGCCTTTCCCGACAGGGTTTCACAACATGGCTACACCTTC.

There are a few counts of this clone. The V and J genes are TRBV19 and TRBJ2-6, with a weak D call TRBD1 (5 bases). The ends were cut back, 7 bases at V and 0 bases at J, with 16 bases in the middle. CDR1 LNHDA and CDR2 SQIVND come from the germline V gene (reference sequence). The CDR3 runs 17 residues. CDR3 bases: TGTGCCAGTAAGGGGCCAGAAACAAGCTCTGGGGCCAACGTCCTGACTTTC. Protein sequence: CASKGPETSSGANVLTF.

The rearrangement uses TRBV6-5 and TRBJ1-1; 8 bases agree with TRBD1. After removal of 1 base from V and 5 bases from J, the junction contained 3 bases not matched to a gene. This CDR3 comprises 14 residues. Germline V gene sequence: CDR1 MNHEY, CDR2 SVGAGI. For the CDR3, the DNA is TGTGCCAGCAGTTACTTGGACAGGGCTACTGAAGCTTTCTTT. Residues: CASSYLDRATEAFF.

The gene calls are TRBV14 and TRBJ2-7; D perhaps matches TRBD2 (6 bases). Trimming pared 5 bases from V and 3 bases from J, leaving 14 bases between. CDR3 length: 14 residues. Germline V gene lookup returns CDR1 SGHDN and CDR2 FVKESK. The CDR3 coding sequence is TGTGCCAGCAGCAAAGTCCCCGGGGGCTACGAGCAGTACTTC. It encodes CASSKVPGGYEQYF.

CDR3 coding DNA: TGTGCCAGCAGCCCGGGACTAGCGGGAGTATCAGGCTACAATGAGCAGTTCTTC. Its protein is CASSPGLAGVSGYNEQFF. The chain recombines TRBV5-4 with TRBJ2-1, with 14 bases fitting TRBD2. V lost 4 bases to trimming and J lost 3 bases; unmatched junction nucleotides: 9. The germline CDR1 and CDR2 sequences are SGHNT and YYREEE (reference sequence). The length of the CDR3 is 18 residues.

The rearrangement uses TRBV6-1 and TRBJ1-1; TRBD1 matches at 7 bases. Looked up from germline, CDR1 is MNHNS and CDR2 is SASEGT. V lost 3 bases and J lost 7; bases outside the gene matches: 2. The CDR3 is 12 residues long. This chain's CDR3 is CASSDGTVEAFF. In DNA form, the CDR3 reads TGTGCCAGCAGTGATGGGACAGTTGAAGCTTTCTTT.

This clone has a single count. The chain employs TRBV19 and TRBJ1-1; TRBD1 matches at 8 bases. J was trimmed by 4 bases and V by 4 bases; bases with no gene match: 11. The CDR3 consists of 16 residues. Germline V gene sequence: CDR1 LNHDA, CDR2 SQIVND (reference sequence). The CDR3 is CASSTWTGLDGTEAFF. The CDR3 DNA sequence: TGTGCCAGTAGTACCTGGACAGGGCTTGATGGCACTGAAGCTTTCTTT.

The chain employs TRBV6-5 and TRBJ2-1; no firm D call. CDR1 and CDR2 from the germline V gene are MNHEY and SVGAGI. Between the trimmed V and J ends, which lost 6 bases and 8 bases, there was a span of 17 bases. This CDR3 contains 14 residues. CDR3 DNA sequence: TGTGCCAGCAGCCCCGGAGAGCCACACGATGAGCAGTTCTTC. It specifies CASSPGEPHDEQFF.

This clone was counted between two and nine times. J is TRBJ1-4 and V is TRBV5-6; D may be TRBD1 (5 bases). This CDR3 comprises 15 residues. The ends were cut back, 0 bases at V and 7 bases at J, with 13 bases in the middle. Looked up from germline, CDR1 is SGHDT and CDR2 is YYEEEE. DNA of the CDR3: TGTGCCAGCAGCTTGGCCGGCGGGACCCCTGAAAAACTGTTTTTT. Its protein product is CASSLAGGTPEKLFF.

In DNA, the CDR3 is TGTGCCAGCAGCAAAGGAGGCAGGATGAATGAGCAGTTCTTC. Its translation is CASSKGGRMNEQFF. The genes are TRBV2 and TRBJ2-1; TRBD2 might be the D (5 bases). The CDR3 spans 14 residues. Looked up from germline, CDR1 is SNHLY and CDR2 is FYNNEI. Trimming shortened V by 6 bases and J by 7 bases, and 16 bases separated the two germline ends.

This sequence joins TRBV19 and TRBJ2-1; 9 nucleotides agree with TRBD2. Germline CDR1 and CDR2: LNHDA and SQIVND (reference sequence). Unmatched junction bases numbered 10, after V lost 3 bases and J lost 10 bases. The CDR3 is 15 amino acids. For the CDR3, the DNA is TGTGCCAGTAGTATTCGTTGGACTAGCGTCGACGAGCAGTTCTTC. It is translated as CASSIRWTSVDEQFF.

This clone has just one count. The gene calls are TRBV11-3 and TRBJ2-3; 7 positions match TRBD1. J lost 0 bases, V lost 5 bases, and 5 bases had no gene match. The CDR3 is made up of 15 amino acids. The germline gives CDR1 SGHNT, CDR2 YENEEA. CDR3 sequence: CASSDRDPSTDTQYF. DNA of the CDR3: TGTGCCAGCAGCGACAGGGACCCTAGCACAGATACGCAGTATTTT.

This clone was counted a single time. In DNA, the CDR3 is TGTGCCAGCAGCTTAGCCGGCGGGGGTGGAAAGGGCTACGAGCAGTACTTC. This sequence encodes CASSLAGGGGKGYEQYF. V gene TRBV7-9 combines with J gene TRBJ2-7, with TRBD2 identical over 7 bases. From germline, CDR1 is SEHNR and CDR2 FQNEAQ (reference sequence). The CDR3 totals 17 residues. V was pared by 0 bases and J by 3 bases, with 11 bases of the junction left unmatched.

The chain employs TRBV9 and TRBJ2-5; 10 positions agree with TRBD2. The CDR3 runs 15 residues. In germline, CDR1 is SGDLS, CDR2 YYNGEE. V trimming: 4 bases; J trimming: 5 bases; junction bases outside the gene matches: 8. The CDR3 sequence: CASSTQREGRETQYF. CDR3 coding DNA: TGTGCCAGCAGCACCCAGCGGGAGGGGAGGGAGACCCAGTACTTC.

In its sample, this clone was seen a few times. This chain uses TRBV19 with TRBJ1-6; D is possibly TRBD1 (6 bases). The CDR3 is 14 residues long. Trimming stripped 4 bases from V and 7 bases from J, with 11 bases between. Germline-derived CDR1 and CDR2 are LNHDA and SQIVND (reference sequence). CDR3 coding DNA: TGTGCCAGTAGTACCACAGGGTGGAATTCACCCCTCCACTTT. This gives the protein CASSTTGWNSPLHF.

The CDR3 sequence: CASSPSIYEQYF. The CDR3 bases are TGCGCCAGCAGCCCATCTATCTACGAGCAGTACTTC. V gene TRBV5-1 combines with J gene TRBJ2-7, with D hard to call. V was shortened by 4 bases and J by 3 bases, with 8 bases between the two germline ends. From germline, CDR1 is SGHRS and CDR2 YFSETQ. The CDR3 length is 12 residues.